The sequence of this T cell receptor (beta chain) was determined in a study of T cell repertoires in cytomegalovirus infection. Study-wide background: Recently described HLA-C-restricted plus well-studied HLA-B-restricted CMV epitopes were used. An indication of both CMV infection and matching HLA type came from public TCR beta signatures.

Study results and limitations: Of the TCR beta families, the public ones yielded a cumulative frequency that identified carriers of CMV plus the relevant HLA. There were HLA-C-restricted CMV-specific TCR beta clonotypes dominating the ex vivo response.

TCRdb passed the reads through MiXCR, listing each CDR3 protein once. The table records 700,000 to 850,000 distinct CDR3 sequences, around a third of them present only once. Concerning this clonotype: Its antigen is undetermined.

This CDR3 comprises 17 residues. Losses at the gene ends were 2 bases for V and 6 bases for J; bases not matched to a gene: 11. CDR1 SGHVS and CDR2 FNYEAQ come from the germline V gene. The TCR originated in a human donor in good health (CMV status not recorded). Some clones in this sample may be carry-over from other donors' samples. V is TRBV7-6 and J is TRBJ2-2; 8 bases align to TRBD1. The material sequenced was cultured CD8+ T cells from PBMCs, taken from culture after CMV antigen stimulation. CDR3 nucleotides: TGTGCCAGCAGCTTATTCGGGCAGGGGGCACGTGCCGGGGAGCTGTTTTTT. Amino acid sequence: CASSLFGQGARAGELFF. Looking up the rest from reference TRBV7-6 and TRBJ2-2 gives the full variable domain: GAGVSQSPRYKVTKRGQDVALRCDPISGHVSLYWYRQALGQGPEFLTYFNYEAQQDKSGLPNDRFSAERPEGSISTLTIQRTEQRDSAMYRCASSLFGQGARAGELFFGEGSRLTVL.